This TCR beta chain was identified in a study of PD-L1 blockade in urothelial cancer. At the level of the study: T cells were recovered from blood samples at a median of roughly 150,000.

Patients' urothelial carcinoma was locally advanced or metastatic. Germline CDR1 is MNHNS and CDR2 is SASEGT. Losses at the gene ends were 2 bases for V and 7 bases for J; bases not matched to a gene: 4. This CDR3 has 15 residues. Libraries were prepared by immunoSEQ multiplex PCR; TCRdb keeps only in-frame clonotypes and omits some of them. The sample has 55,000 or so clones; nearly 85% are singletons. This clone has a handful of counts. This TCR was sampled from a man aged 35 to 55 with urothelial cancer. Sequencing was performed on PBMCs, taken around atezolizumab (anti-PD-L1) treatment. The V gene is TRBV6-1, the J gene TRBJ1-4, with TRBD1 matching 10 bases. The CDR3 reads CASSENDRGLEKLFF. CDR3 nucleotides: TGTGCCAGCAGTGAAAACGACAGGGGGCTTGAAAAACTGTTTTTT.